A single sample is the source of the 18 T cell receptor beta chains below, sequenced in a study of shared T cell receptors in the human thymus. Using immunoSEQ multiplex PCR, the repertoire was profiled, and TCRdb retains in-frame clones only, with some absent. This repertoire shows some 760,000 clones, over 75% found once; its top ten account for roughly 0.01%. These data are also associated with another study on human thymus T cells.

Sequences were obtained from thymocytes. The receptors were sampled from a girl less than two years old with a congenital heart defect.

The V call is TRBV6-5, the J call TRBJ1-1; D remains ambiguous. V was shortened by 0 bases and J by 5 bases, with 13 bases between the two germline ends. This CDR3 has 15 residues. CDR1 MNHEY and CDR2 SVGAGI come from the germline V gene. As DNA, the CDR3 is TGTGCCAGCAGTTACTCGAGTTACGTGGTTACTGAAGCTTTCTTT. Residues: CASSYSSYVVTEAFF.

This sequence joins TRBV6-5 and TRBJ1-3; maybe TRBD1 (6 bases). CDR1 is MNHEY, CDR2 SVGAGI, per germline. V lost 5 bases and J 1 base, leaving 12 bases between the germline ends. The CDR3 sequence is 15 residues long. The CDR3 protein is CASSTERGSGNTIYF. In DNA, the CDR3 is TGTGCCAGCAGTACAGAAAGGGGGTCTGGAAACACCATATATTTT.

The chain recombines TRBV6-1 with TRBJ1-1; a weak D match, TRBD1 (6 bases). This CDR3 contains 12 residues. The germline V gene has CDR1 MNHNS and CDR2 SASEGT. V gave up 8 bases and J gave up 8 bases, with 15 bases separating them. CDR3 sequence reads: CASGDRRSEAFF. The CDR3, as DNA: TGTGCCAGCGGAGACAGGCGAAGCGAAGCTTTCTTT.

The chain joins TRBV18 to TRBJ1-1; D is uncertain. Germline V gene lookup returns CDR1 KGHSH and CDR2 LQKENI. V lost 2 bases and J 3 bases, leaving 13 bases between the germline ends. CDR3 length: 15 residues. The CDR3 sequence: CASSPASSGYTEAFF. The CDR3 DNA is TGTGCCAGCTCACCAGCATCTTCAGGATACACTGAAGCTTTCTTT.

J is TRBJ2-7 and V is TRBV11-2; the match to TRBD2 covers 10 bases. This CDR3 has 18 amino acids. The germline V gene encodes CDR1 SGHAT and CDR2 FQNNGV. V lost 4 bases, J lost 4 bases, and 16 bases stayed unmatched. The CDR3 bases are TGTGCCAGCAGCTCTGGAACTAGCGGGGCCCTCCACCCATACGAGCAGTACTTC. Residues: CASSSGTSGALHPYEQYF. Full variable domain (rest looked up from reference TRBV11-2 and TRBJ2-7): EAGVAQSPRYKIIEKRQSVAFWCNPISGHATLYWYQQILGQGPKLLIQFQNNGVVDDSQLPKDRFSAERLKGVDSTLKIQPAKLEDSAVYLCASSSGTSGALHPYEQYFGPGTRLTVT.

This chain uses TRBV4-1 with TRBJ2-3, with TRBD2 as a possible D gene (6 bases). V was shortened by 4 bases and J by 3 bases, with 11 bases between the two germline ends. This CDR3 contains 14 residues. The germline V gene encodes CDR1 MGHRA and CDR2 YSYEKL. This chain's CDR3 is CASSRGLETDTQYF. Written as DNA, the CDR3 is TGCGCCAGCAGCCGGGGACTGGAGACAGATACGCAGTATTTT.

The chain links TRBV28 to TRBJ2-7, with D possibly being TRBD1 (7 bases). Trimming took off 3 bases at V and 6 bases at J, with 18 bases between the two ends. Germline values: CDR1 MDHEN, CDR2 SYDVKM. The CDR3 extends over 15 amino acids. The CDR3: CASSFVGSRGSEQYF. The CDR3 DNA follows: TGTGCCAGCAGTTTCGTCGGGAGCAGGGGGAGCGAGCAGTACTTC.

The V and J genes are TRBV12-5 and TRBJ2-1; 7 bases are shared with TRBD1. The trim removed 3 bases at V and 0 bases at J, leaving 14 bases unmatched. The germline V gene has CDR1 LGHNT and CDR2 FRNRAP. The CDR3 is 19 residues long. Written as DNA, the CDR3 is TGTGCTAGTGGTTTATTCGGGACAGTACCCAGGAGCTCCTACAATGAGCAGTTCTTC. Translated: CASGLFGTVPRSSYNEQFF.

J is TRBJ2-1 and V is TRBV10-3; 7 bases line up with TRBD1. There are 13 residues in the CDR3. The germline CDR1 and CDR2 sequences are ENHRY and SYGVKD. The V segment lost 8 bases and the J segment 4 bases; nucleotides outside the gene matches: 5. The CDR3 region has the DNA TGTGCCATCCGGGACAGAGTATACAATGAGCAGTTCTTC. Translating it yields CAIRDRVYNEQFF.

V and J are TRBV4-3 and TRBJ1-2, with D possibly being TRBD1 (6 bases). Trimming took 3 bases from V and 4 from J, leaving 18 bases between them. The CDR3 has 16 residues. CDR1 and CDR2 from the germline V gene are LGHNA and YSLEER. The CDR3 sequence: CASSHGGPGTPYGYTF. DNA of the CDR3: TGCGCCAGCAGCCACGGCGGACCCGGGACACCCTATGGCTACACCTTC.

The V call is TRBV5-4, the J call TRBJ1-6; D gene ambiguous. CDR3 length: 12 residues. V was cut by 1 base and J by 9 bases, with 5 bases left in between. The germline V gene has CDR1 SGHNT and CDR2 YYREEE (reference sequence). The CDR3 region has the DNA TGTGCCAGCAGCTTGCGGGGTTCACCCCTCCACTTT. Encoded protein: CASSLRGSPLHF.

V is TRBV27 and J is TRBJ2-2; TRBD2 matches at 9 bases. The CDR3 is 21 amino acids. The germline V gene has CDR1 MNHEY and CDR2 SMNVEV (reference sequence). Germline trimming cut 6 bases from V and 0 bases from J; bases unmatched to any gene: 20. CDR3 in DNA: TGTGCCAGCAGCCGAGAGGGCGGGGTAGCGGGGGCCTTTACGAACACCGGGGAGCTGTTTTTT. This codes for CASSREGGVAGAFTNTGELFF.

The sample holds one count of this clone. This chain joins TRBV9 and TRBJ2-1, with a tentative D call TRBD2 (6 bases). The CDR3 contains 18 residues. Germline lookup yields CDR1 SGDLS and CDR2 YYNGEE. The ends were cut back, 0 bases at V and 1 base at J, with 17 bases in the middle. The CDR3 coding sequence is TGTGCCAGCAGCGTAGTTGGCGGGGCCCCATGTTCCTACAATGAGCAGTTCTTC. This translates into CASSVVGGAPCSYNEQFF.

The gene calls are TRBV4-3 and TRBJ2-1, with 8 positions matching TRBD1. J lost 0 bases, V lost 0 bases, and 4 bases had no gene match. The length of the CDR3 is 17 residues. Per germline, CDR1 LGHNA and CDR2 YSLEER. CDR3: CASSQDRGPSSYNEQFF. The CDR3 bases are TGCGCCAGCAGCCAAGACAGGGGGCCCAGCTCCTACAATGAGCAGTTCTTC.

This chain joins TRBV10-2 and TRBJ1-6; tentatively, D is TRBD1 (6 bases). Per the germline V gene, CDR1 is WSHSY and CDR2 is SAAADI. V dropped 6 bases and J dropped 0 bases, with 15 bases sitting between them. CDR3 size: 17 residues. The CDR3 loop reads CASRTGGPSSYNSPLHF. CDR3 DNA: TGCGCCAGCAGGACAGGCGGGCCTAGCTCCTATAATTCACCCCTCCACTTT.

This chain uses TRBV5-1 with TRBJ2-1, with D perhaps TRBD2 (5 bases). The CDR3 spans 14 residues. Germline values: CDR1 SGHRS, CDR2 YFSETQ. V lost 4 bases and J lost 4, with 12 bases in between. The DNA of the CDR3 is TGCGCCAGCAGCCCACGGACTGGATACAATGAGCAGTTCTTC. This encodes CASSPRTGYNEQFF.

The genes are TRBV4-3 and TRBJ2-1; D gene unclear. The CDR3 has 13 amino acids. CDR1 and CDR2 (germline): LGHNA, YSLEER. Trimming took 0 bases from V and 6 from J, leaving 6 bases between them. The CDR3: CASSQDEVNEQFF. The DNA of the CDR3 is TGCGCCAGCAGCCAAGACGAGGTCAATGAGCAGTTCTTC.

This chain links TRBV14 with TRBJ2-7, with TRBD1 identical over 7 bases. Looked up from germline, CDR1 is SGHDN and CDR2 is FVKESK. V was clipped by 4 bases and J by 2 bases; unmatched bases: 11. The CDR3 sequence is 16 residues long. The CDR3 bases are TGTGCCAGCAGCCTAGAGGGGACAGTCTTCGCCTACGAGCAGTACTTC. Amino acid sequence: CASSLEGTVFAYEQYF.